The rows below give T cell receptor beta chains drawn from one sample of a study of blood T cell repertoires in COVID-19. Using immunoSEQ multiplex PCR, the repertoire was profiled, and TCRdb retains in-frame clones only, with some absent. This sample has 310,000 or so clones, with 87% found just once. Material for sequencing was PBMCs or T cells enriched from blood (not recorded which). The source of these receptors is a woman aged 25 to 39 who had recovered from COVID-19. The conserved cysteine and the conserved F or W are not part of the CDR3 here. Each record gives: clone size, V gene, CDR3 protein. For some rows the clone size is stated as once, few or many, or as a class when expanded; others skip it.

NA	TRBV5-8	ASSQPGSNQPQH
NA	TRBV4-1	ASNSGQGPSPLH
NA	TRBV15	ATSRALSDSLYEQY
NA	TRBV19	ASSIDQGAGEKLF
NA	TRBV5-4	ASSPPGGTHGYT
NA	TRBV6-5	ASSPSGGVPGYT
NA	TRBV28	ASRKPTGINYGYT
NA	TRBV9	ASSVRGTDTEAF
NA	TRBV6-2/TRBV6-3	ASSSPQRGGGTQY
NA	TRBV6-2/TRBV6-3	ASSYQSTRADTQY
NA	TRBV4-3	ASSPRVSDGYT
NA	TRBV5-4	ASSAEPGQEKPPLH
NA	TRBV11-2	ASSIRGGAGTEAF
NA	TRBV9	ASSVVSGGSRGYT
once	TRBV5-5	ASSLATGRASGTLH
once	TRBV11-1	ASSLDREYEAF